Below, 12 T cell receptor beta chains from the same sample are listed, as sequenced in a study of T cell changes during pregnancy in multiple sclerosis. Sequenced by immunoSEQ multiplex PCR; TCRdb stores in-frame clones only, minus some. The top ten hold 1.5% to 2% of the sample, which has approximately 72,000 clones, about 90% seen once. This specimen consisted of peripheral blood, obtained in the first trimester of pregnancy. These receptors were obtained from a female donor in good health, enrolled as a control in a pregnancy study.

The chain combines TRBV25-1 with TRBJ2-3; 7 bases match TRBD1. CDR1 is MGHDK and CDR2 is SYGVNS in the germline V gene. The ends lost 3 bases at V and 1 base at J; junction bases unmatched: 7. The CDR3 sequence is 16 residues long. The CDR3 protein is CASSDSQGRGTDTQYF. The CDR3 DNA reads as TGTGCCAGCAGTGACTCACAGGGGCGAGGCACAGATACGCAGTATTTT.

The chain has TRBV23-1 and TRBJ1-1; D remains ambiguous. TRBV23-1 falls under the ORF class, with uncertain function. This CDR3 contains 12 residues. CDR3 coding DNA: TGCCCGGGTCGTAGAGGTTTGACTGAAGCTTTCTTT. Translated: CPGRRGLTEAFF.

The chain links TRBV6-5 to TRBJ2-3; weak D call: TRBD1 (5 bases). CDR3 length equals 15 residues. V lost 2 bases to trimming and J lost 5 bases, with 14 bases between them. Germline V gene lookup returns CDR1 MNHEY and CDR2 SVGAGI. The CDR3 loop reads CASSYEGAGKDTQYF. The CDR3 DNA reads TGTGCCAGCAGTTACGAAGGGGCCGGAAAAGATACGCAGTATTTT.

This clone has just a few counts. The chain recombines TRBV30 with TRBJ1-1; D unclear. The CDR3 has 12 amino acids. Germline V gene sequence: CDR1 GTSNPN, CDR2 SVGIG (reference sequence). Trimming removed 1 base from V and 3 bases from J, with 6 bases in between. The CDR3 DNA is TGTGCCTGGAGTGAGGACTACACTGAAGCTTTCTTT. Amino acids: CAWSEDYTEAFF.

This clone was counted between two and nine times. CDR3 loop: CASSFRLAGNTGELFF. In DNA, the CDR3 is TGTGCCAGCAGTTTTCGACTAGCGGGCAACACCGGGGAGCTGTTTTTT. This chain joins TRBV27 and TRBJ2-2; 10 nucleotides match TRBD2. J was trimmed by 2 bases and V by 3 bases; bases with no gene match: 3. The CDR3 covers 16 residues. Germline V CDR1 and CDR2: MNHEY, SMNVEV (reference sequence).

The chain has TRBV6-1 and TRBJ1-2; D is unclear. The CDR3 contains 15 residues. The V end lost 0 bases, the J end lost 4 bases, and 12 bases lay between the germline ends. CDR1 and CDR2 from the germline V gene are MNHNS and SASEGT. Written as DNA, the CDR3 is TGTGCCAGCAGTGAAGCGGGCAGTAGCGCCTATGGCTACACCTTC. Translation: CASSEAGSSAYGYTF.

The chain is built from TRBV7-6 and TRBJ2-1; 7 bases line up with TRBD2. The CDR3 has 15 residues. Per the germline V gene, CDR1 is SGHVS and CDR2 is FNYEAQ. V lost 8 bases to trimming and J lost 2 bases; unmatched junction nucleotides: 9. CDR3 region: CASGKGLAAYNEQFF. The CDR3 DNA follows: TGTGCCAGCGGGAAGGGCCTAGCGGCCTACAATGAGCAGTTCTTC.

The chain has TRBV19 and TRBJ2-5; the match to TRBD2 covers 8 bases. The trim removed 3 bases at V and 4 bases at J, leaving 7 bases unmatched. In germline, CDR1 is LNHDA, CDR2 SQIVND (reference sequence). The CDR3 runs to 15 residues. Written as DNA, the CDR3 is TGTGCCAGTAGTATTCGACCAAGCGGGGGAGAGACCCAGTACTTC. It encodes CASSIRPSGGETQYF.

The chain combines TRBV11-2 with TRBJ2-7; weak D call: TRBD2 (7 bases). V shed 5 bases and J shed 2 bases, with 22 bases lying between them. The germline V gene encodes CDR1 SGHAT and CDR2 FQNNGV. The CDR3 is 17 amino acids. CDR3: CASSPKGGFLVPYEQYF. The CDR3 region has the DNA TGTGCCAGCAGCCCCAAGGGGGGGTTTCTGGTTCCCTACGAGCAGTACTTC.

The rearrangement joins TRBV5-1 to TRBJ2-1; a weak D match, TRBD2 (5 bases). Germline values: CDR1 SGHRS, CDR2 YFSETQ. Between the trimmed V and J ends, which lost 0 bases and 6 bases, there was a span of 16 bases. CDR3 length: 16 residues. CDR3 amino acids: CASSLDPELVSNEQFF. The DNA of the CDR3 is TGCGCCAGCAGCTTGGACCCGGAACTAGTCTCCAATGAGCAGTTCTTC.

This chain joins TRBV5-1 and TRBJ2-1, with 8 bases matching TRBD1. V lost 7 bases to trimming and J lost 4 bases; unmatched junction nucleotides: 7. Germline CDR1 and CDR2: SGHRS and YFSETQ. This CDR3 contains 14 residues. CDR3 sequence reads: CASASQGAYNEQFF. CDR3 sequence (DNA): TGCGCCAGCGCTAGCCAGGGGGCTTACAATGAGCAGTTCTTC. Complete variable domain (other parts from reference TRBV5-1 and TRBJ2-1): KAGVTQTPRYLIKTRGQQVTLSCSPISGHRSVSWYQQTPGQGLQFLFEYFSETQRNKGNFPGRFSGRQFSNSRSEMNVSTLELGDSALYLCASASQGAYNEQFFGPGTRLTVL.

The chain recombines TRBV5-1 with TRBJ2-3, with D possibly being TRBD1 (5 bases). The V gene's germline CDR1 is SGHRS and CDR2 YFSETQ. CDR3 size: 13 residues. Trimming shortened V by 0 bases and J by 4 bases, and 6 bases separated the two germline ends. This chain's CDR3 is CASSLVRADTQYF. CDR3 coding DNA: TGCGCCAGCAGCTTGGTCAGGGCAGATACGCAGTATTTT.